This record concerns one T cell receptor beta chain sequence. Its target is not known. The data were taken from a study of cytomegalovirus exposure and HLA in healthy donors. Study-level points and caveats: Reportedly, diagnosis of cytomegalovirus status by the classifier showed high specificity and sensitivity. A list of approximately 160 TCR beta chains associated with cytomegalovirus was given.

The CDR3 has 13 amino acids. Trimming at V came to 8 bases and at J to 2 bases, leaving 5 bases not matched to a gene. Germline V gives CDR1 SGHTA, CDR2 FQGTGA. Generated by immunoSEQ multiplex PCR, the TCRdb table keeps only in-frame clones and is missing some. The table lists tens of thousands of clones, more than 90% of them singletons, with about 1% in the top ten. This sequence joins TRBV7-3 and TRBJ1-1, with 7 nucleotides matching TRBD1. The receptor comes from a man aged 18 to 29 in good health and CMV-seronegative. Source material: PBMCs. CDR3 nucleotides: TGTGCCAGCGGAGGGACAGTCAACACTGAAGCTTTCTTT. This encodes CASGGTVNTEAFF.